A selection of T cell receptor beta chains follows, all from one sample in a study of blood T cells in healthy people across ages. Via MiXCR, TCRdb re-called the 5' RACE reads, giving one row per CDR3 protein. The sample holds fewer than 1.5 million distinct CDR3 sequences, 40% to 50% seen once. Sample: blood. These receptors were collected from a woman under 30 in good health. Both conserved end residues are part of each CDR3. The D gene is left open where the match is weak. The size entry is marked missing in some rows and otherwise reads once, few, many or a size class.

CSALGYYNEQFF,TGCAGTGCCCTGGGCTATTACAATGAGCAGTTCTTC,TRBJ2-1,TRBV20-1,NA,NA
CSARVPLTYEQYF,TGCAGTGCTAGAGTCCCACTTACCTACGAGCAGTACTTC,TRBJ2-7,TRBV20-1,few,NA
CASSFTSGPNTEAFF,TGTGCCAGCAGTTTCACCTCCGGCCCGAACACTGAAGCTTTCTTT,TRBJ1-1,TRBV6-2/TRBV6-3,NA,NA
CASSVGQKAYEQYF,TGTGCCAGCAGCGTCGGACAGAAAGCCTACGAGCAGTACTTC,TRBJ2-7,TRBV9,few,NA
CASGFYSSNEQFF,TGTGCTAGTGGTTTTTACAGCTCGAATGAGCAGTTCTTC,TRBJ2-1,TRBV12-5,once,NA
CAISEGGGYNSPLHF,TGTGCCATCAGTGAGGGGGGAGGCTATAATTCACCCCTCCACTTT,TRBJ1-6,TRBV10-3,NA,NA
CASSHNPDSSSYNEQFF,TGTGCCAGCAGTCACAACCCGGACTCGAGCTCCTACAATGAGCAGTTCTTC,TRBJ2-1,TRBV6-6,NA,NA
CASSLQASLRSEQYF,TGCGCCAGCAGCTTGCAGGCTAGTTTGCGTTCCGAGCAGTACTTC,TRBJ2-7,TRBV5-1,few,NA
CASSLPELTSKGTLSYEQYF,TGTGCCAGCAGCCTCCCCGAACTGACTAGCAAGGGGACTCTTTCCTACGAGCAGTACTTC,TRBJ2-7,TRBV7-8,NA,TRBD2
CSARSRLAGSTDTQYF,TGCAGTGCTAGATCCAGACTAGCGGGATCTACAGATACGCAGTATTTT,TRBJ2-3,TRBV20-1,NA,TRBD2
CASRVSGPYNEQFF,TGTGCCAGCAGAGTGTCGGGGCCCTACAATGAGCAGTTCTTC,TRBJ2-1,TRBV6-6,NA,NA
CASYDTIYEQYF,TGTGCCAGCTATGATACAATCTACGAGCAGTACTTC,TRBJ2-7,TRBV27,NA,NA
CASSPPYRSLSDEQYF,TGTGCCAGCTCACCACCTTACCGCTCATTATCCGACGAGCAGTACTTC,TRBJ2-7,TRBV18,once,NA
CGATQTSIDEQFF,TGCGGTGCTACCCAGACTAGCATCGATGAGCAGTTCTTC,TRBJ2-1,TRBV20-1,NA,TRBD2
CASRWDPKGSGELFF,TGTGCCAGCAGATGGGACCCGAAGGGGTCCGGGGAGCTGTTTTTT,TRBJ2-2,TRBV7-6,once,NA
CAGSLGGAGKETQYF,TGTGCCGGCAGCTTAGGAGGCGCGGGAAAAGAGACCCAGTACTTC,TRBJ2-5,TRBV11-2,NA,NA
CASSYIGGASDTQYF,TGTGCCAGCAGTTACATCGGGGGGGCCTCAGATACGCAGTATTTT,TRBJ2-3,TRBV6-5,few,TRBD2
CASSLSLEQYF,TGTGCCAGCAGCTTATCGCTAGAGCAGTACTTC,TRBJ2-7,TRBV13,many,NA
CATSRGSGVLGYGYTF,TGTGCCACCAGCAGGGGATCAGGGGTTCTCGGCTATGGCTACACCTTC,TRBJ1-2,TRBV15,few,NA
CAISLQGASAGEQYF,TGTGCCATCAGTTTACAGGGGGCGTCGGCGGGTGAGCAGTACTTC,TRBJ2-7,TRBV10-3,once,TRBD1
CSARYSVGYEQYF,TGCAGTGCTAGGTACTCGGTAGGATACGAGCAGTACTTC,TRBJ2-7,TRBV20-1,once,NA
CASSPILVSGTNEQFF,TGCGCCAGCAGCCCCATCCTCGTTAGCGGGACAAATGAGCAGTTCTTC,TRBJ2-1,TRBV5-1,NA,TRBD2
CASSRTGGEDTQYF,TGTGCCAGCAGCCGGACAGGGGGCGAAGATACGCAGTATTTT,TRBJ2-3,TRBV7-3,NA,TRBD1
CASSQERQSYGYTF,TGTGCCAGCAGCCAAGAAAGACAGAGCTATGGCTACACCTTC,TRBJ1-2,TRBV3-1,once,NA
CASSGDRASTDTQYF,TGTGCCAGCAGCGGCGACAGGGCAAGCACAGATACGCAGTATTTT,TRBJ2-3,TRBV11-2,NA,TRBD1
CSARDLASGGGSLQYF,TGCAGTGCTAGAGATCTGGCTAGCGGGGGCGGCTCCCTGCAGTATTTT,TRBJ2-3,TRBV20-1,few,TRBD2
CASSPQTGSYEQYF,TGTGCCAGCAGTCCTCAGACTGGCTCCTACGAGCAGTACTTC,TRBJ2-7,TRBV28,many,NA
CASSQVGTGKLGYTF,TGCGCCAGCAGCCAAGTAGGAACAGGGAAGCTTGGCTACACCTTC,TRBJ1-2,TRBV4-1,NA,NA
CAIGKTGPSSYEQYF,TGTGCCATCGGGAAGACAGGGCCTAGCTCCTACGAGCAGTACTTC,TRBJ2-7,TRBV10-3,NA,TRBD1
CASSFGGTAYNEQFF,TGCGCCAGCAGCTTTGGGGGGACAGCGTACAATGAGCAGTTCTTC,TRBJ2-1,TRBV5-1,few,NA
CSARGLAGDAVKYTQYF,TGCAGTGCTAGGGGGCTCGCGGGGGACGCCGTCAAGTATACGCAGTATTTT,TRBJ2-3,TRBV20-1,NA,TRBD2
CSARYRGYYGYTF,TGCAGTGCCCGTTATAGGGGTTATTATGGCTACACCTTC,TRBJ1-2,TRBV20-1,NA,NA
CSARAGDSPLHF,TGCAGTGCGAGGGCAGGGGATTCACCCCTCCACTTT,TRBJ1-6,TRBV20-1,NA,NA
CASSYGGPQETQYF,TGTGCCAGCAGTTACGGGGGACCCCAAGAGACCCAGTACTTC,TRBJ2-5,TRBV6-6,NA,NA
CASSWAGQGGYGYTF,TGTGCCAGCAGTTGGGCAGGCCAAGGGGGCTATGGCTACACCTTC,TRBJ1-2,TRBV27,NA,NA
CASSTGGTNEQYF,TGCGCCAGCAGCACAGGGGGGACGAATGAGCAGTACTTC,TRBJ2-5,TRBV4-1,NA,TRBD1
CAWSISNGQGRTEAFF,TGTGCCTGGAGTATCTCCAATGGACAGGGGAGGACTGAAGCTTTCTTT,TRBJ1-1,TRBV30,once,TRBD1
CASSLGGTWWYF,TGTGCCAGCAGTCTAGGCGGCACTTGGTGGTATTTT,TRBJ2-3,TRBV7-9,NA,NA
CATSRGQVATNTEAFF,TGTGCCACCAGCAGAGGCCAGGTGGCAACAAACACTGAAGCTTTCTTT,TRBJ1-1,TRBV15,NA,NA
CASSLIFSGGTTDTQYF,TGTGCCAGCAGCCTCATCTTTAGCGGGGGGACCACAGATACGCAGTATTTT,TRBJ2-3,TRBV27,NA,TRBD2
CASSLSPYRTSYEQYF,TGTGCCAGCAGTTTATCCCCATATAGAACGTCCTACGAGCAGTACTTC,TRBJ2-7,TRBV28,NA,NA
CSVALSATSYEQYF,TGCAGCGTTGCGCTTAGTGCGACCTCCTACGAGCAGTACTTC,TRBJ2-7,TRBV29-1,NA,NA
CASSLGRGQGYGYTF,TGTGCCAGCAGCTTAGGGAGGGGGCAGGGCTATGGCTACACCTTC,TRBJ1-2,TRBV7-2,few,TRBD1
CASSLGTETGYGYTF,TGCGCCAGCAGCTTGGGTACGGAGACCGGCTATGGCTACACCTTC,TRBJ1-2,TRBV5-1,NA,NA
CASSLGSAGLLLGEQFF,TGTGCCAGCAGCCTTGGCTCGGCGGGACTCCTCTTGGGTGAGCAGTTCTTC,TRBJ2-1,TRBV25-1,NA,NA